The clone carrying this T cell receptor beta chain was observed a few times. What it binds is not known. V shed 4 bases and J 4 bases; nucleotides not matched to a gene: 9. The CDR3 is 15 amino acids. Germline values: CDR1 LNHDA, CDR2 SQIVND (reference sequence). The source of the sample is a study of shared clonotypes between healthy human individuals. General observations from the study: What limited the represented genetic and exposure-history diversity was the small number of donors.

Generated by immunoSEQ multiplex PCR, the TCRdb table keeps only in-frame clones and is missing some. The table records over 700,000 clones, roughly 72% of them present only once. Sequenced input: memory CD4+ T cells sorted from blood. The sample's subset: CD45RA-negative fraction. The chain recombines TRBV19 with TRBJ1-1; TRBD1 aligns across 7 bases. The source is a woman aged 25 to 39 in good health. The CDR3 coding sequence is TGTGCCAGTAGTAAGGACAGGATACGATCCACTGAAGCTTTCTTT. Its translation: CASSKDRIRSTEAFF. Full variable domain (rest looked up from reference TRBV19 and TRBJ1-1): DGGITQSPKYLFRKEGQNVTLSCEQNLNHDAMYWYRQDPGQGLRLIYYSQIVNDFQKGDIAEGYSVSREKKESFPLTVTSAQKNPTAFYLCASSKDRIRSTEAFFGQGTRLTVV.